The 5 T cell receptor beta chains below come from one sample, sequenced in a study of somatic mutations in cytotoxic T cells in rheumatoid arthritis. TCRdb keeps only in-frame clones here, not all; method: immunoSEQ multiplex PCR. This sample yields 35,000 to 40,000 clones, of which under 85% are seen a single time; about 3.2% belongs to the top ten. Sequenced: CD8+ T cells sorted from blood. The receptors derive from a man aged 35 to 55 in good health.

The chain's CDR3 is CASSLDKTYEQYF. The CDR3 DNA reads as TGTGCCAGCAGCCTGGACAAGACCTACGAGCAGTACTTC. This chain connects TRBV7-6 to TRBJ2-7; TRBD1 might be the D (5 bases). Germline V CDR1 and CDR2: SGHVS, FNYEAQ. The germline V and J ends were trimmed by 5 bases and 2 bases, with 10 bases remaining between them. The length of the CDR3 is 13 residues.

This rearrangement joins TRBV15 to TRBJ1-5; D unresolved. V lost 3 bases and J lost 4, with 4 bases in between. Germline V CDR1 and CDR2: LNHNV, YYDKDF (reference sequence). This CDR3 spans 12 amino acids. The CDR3 loop reads CATSSSNQPQHF. The DNA of the CDR3 is TGTGCCACCAGCAGTTCTAATCAGCCCCAGCATTTT.

J is TRBJ1-1 and V is TRBV19; D remains unclear. The CDR3 has 12 residues. Trimming stripped 7 bases from V and 4 bases from J, with 10 bases between. Germline V lookup: CDR1 LNHDA, CDR2 SQIVND (reference sequence). CDR3 coding DNA: TGTGCCAGTAAAGATTCGTCCACTGAAGCTTTCTTT. Its translation: CASKDSSTEAFF.

This clone was observed a handful of times. The chain carries TRBV10-2 and TRBJ2-7, with D perhaps TRBD2 (5 bases). V lost 0 bases and J 2 bases, leaving 11 bases between the germline ends. Germline V gene lookup returns CDR1 WSHSY and CDR2 SAAADI. The CDR3 length is 15 residues. The CDR3 here is CASSESTRGTYEQYF. Here the CDR3 DNA reads TGCGCCAGCAGTGAGTCGACTCGAGGGACCTACGAGCAGTACTTC.

The chain employs TRBV19 and TRBJ2-1; 7 bases align to TRBD1. This CDR3 has 17 amino acids. The germline CDR1 and CDR2 sequences are LNHDA and SQIVND (reference sequence). The V gene end was trimmed by 5 bases and the J gene end by 2 bases; junction bases not matched to a gene: 12. CDR3 nucleotides: TGTGCCAGTAGTGCCTCGACAGGGATGCTTACCTACAATGAGCAGTTCTTC. Protein: CASSASTGMLTYNEQFF.